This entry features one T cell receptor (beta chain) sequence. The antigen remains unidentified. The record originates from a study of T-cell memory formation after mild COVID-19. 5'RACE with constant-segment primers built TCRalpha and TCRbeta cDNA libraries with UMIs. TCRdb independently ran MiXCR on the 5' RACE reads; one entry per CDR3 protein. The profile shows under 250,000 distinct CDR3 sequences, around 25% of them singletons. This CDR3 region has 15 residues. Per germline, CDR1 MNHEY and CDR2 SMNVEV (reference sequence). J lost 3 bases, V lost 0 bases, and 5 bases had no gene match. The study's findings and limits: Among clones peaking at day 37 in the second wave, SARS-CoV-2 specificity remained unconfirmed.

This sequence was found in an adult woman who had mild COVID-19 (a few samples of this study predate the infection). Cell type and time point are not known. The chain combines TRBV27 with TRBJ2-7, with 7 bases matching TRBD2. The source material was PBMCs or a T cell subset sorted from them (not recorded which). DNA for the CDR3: TGTGCCAGCAGTTTATCACTAGCGCCCTTCTACGAGCAGTACTTC. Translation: CASSLSLAPFYEQYF.